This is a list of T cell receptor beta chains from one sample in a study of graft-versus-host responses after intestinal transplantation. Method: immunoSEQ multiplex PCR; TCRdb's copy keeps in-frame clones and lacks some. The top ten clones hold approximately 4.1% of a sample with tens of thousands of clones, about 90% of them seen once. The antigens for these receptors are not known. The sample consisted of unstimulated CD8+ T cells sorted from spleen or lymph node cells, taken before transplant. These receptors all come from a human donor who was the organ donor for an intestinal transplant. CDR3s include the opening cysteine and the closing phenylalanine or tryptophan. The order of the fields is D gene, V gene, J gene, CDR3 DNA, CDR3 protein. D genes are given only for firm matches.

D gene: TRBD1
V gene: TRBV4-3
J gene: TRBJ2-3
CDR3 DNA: TGCGCCAGCAGCCAAGATTGGGACAGGGAGCGCACAGATACGCAGTATTTT
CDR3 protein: CASSQDWDRERTDTQYF

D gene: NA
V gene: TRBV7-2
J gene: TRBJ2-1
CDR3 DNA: TGTGCCAGCAGCTTAGCGCCCCTATACAATGAGCAGTTCTTC
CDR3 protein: CASSLAPLYNEQFF

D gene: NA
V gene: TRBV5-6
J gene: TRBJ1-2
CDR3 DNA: TGTGCCAGCAGCTTGGGACAGCCCCGAGCTAACTATGGCTACACCTTC
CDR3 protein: CASSLGQPRANYGYTF

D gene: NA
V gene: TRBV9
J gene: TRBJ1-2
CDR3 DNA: TGTGCCAGCAGCGTAAACAGGGTCGGTGGCTACACCTTC
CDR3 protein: CASSVNRVGGYTF

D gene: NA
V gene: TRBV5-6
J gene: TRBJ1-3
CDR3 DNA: TGTGCCAGCAGCTTGCTCCGGGGTGGGAACACCATATATTTT
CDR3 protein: CASSLLRGGNTIYF

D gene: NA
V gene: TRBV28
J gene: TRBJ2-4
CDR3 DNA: TGTGCCAGCAGTTTAGAAGGCAGGGACACCCTTGACTTC
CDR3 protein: CASSLEGRDTLDF

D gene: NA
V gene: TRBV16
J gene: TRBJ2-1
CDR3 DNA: TGTGCCAGCAGCCAATCCTATGGGAGCCACAATGAGCAGTTCTTC
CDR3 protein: CASSQSYGSHNEQFF

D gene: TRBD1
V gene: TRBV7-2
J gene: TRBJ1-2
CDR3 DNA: TGTGCCAGCAGCCCCTGGACAGGGGGAGGCTATGGCTACACCTTC
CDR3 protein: CASSPWTGGGYGYTF

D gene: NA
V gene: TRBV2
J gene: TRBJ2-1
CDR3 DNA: TGTGCCAGCAGTGAAGCCGCCGGGACATACCGATACAATGAGCAGTTCTTC
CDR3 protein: CASSEAAGTYRYNEQFF

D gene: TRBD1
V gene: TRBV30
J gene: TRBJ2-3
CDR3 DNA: TGTGCCTGGAGTAGGGGACAGGGTACAGATACGCAGTATTTT
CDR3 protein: CAWSRGQGTDTQYF

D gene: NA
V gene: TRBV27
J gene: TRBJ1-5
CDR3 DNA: TGTGCCAGCAAAGCGGGGACACTAGATCAGCCCCAGCATTTT
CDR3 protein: CASKAGTLDQPQHF

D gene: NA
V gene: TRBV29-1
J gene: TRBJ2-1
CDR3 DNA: TGCAGCGTTGAAGATCTAGATGAGCAGTTCTTC
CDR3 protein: CSVEDLDEQFF

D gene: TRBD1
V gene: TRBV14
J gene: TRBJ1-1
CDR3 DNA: TGTGCCAGCAGCCCCCCGGGGACAGGGCTCACTGAAGCTTTCTTT
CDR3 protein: CASSPPGTGLTEAFF